This is a list of T cell receptor beta chains from one sample in a study of T cell repertoires and HLA-DP antigens. No antigen is known for these receptors. The repertoire was sequenced with immunoSEQ multiplex PCR; TCRdb's copy has only in-frame clones and lacks some. The sample lists approximately 110,000 clones; nearly 95% were seen once. The source material was CD4+ T cells from PBMCs. The receptors were gathered from a woman in her late teens or twenties in good health and CMV-seronegative. Each CDR3 is given without its conserved first and last residue.

CDR3 protein: ASSSYRDGYT
V gene: TRBV6-6
J gene: TRBJ1-2

CDR3 protein: ASSTPSGGPYEQY
V gene: TRBV27
J gene: TRBJ2-7

CDR3 protein: ASSPGGDQPQH
V gene: TRBV18
J gene: TRBJ1-5

CDR3 protein: ASSLPRRSMNTEAF
V gene: TRBV7-8
J gene: TRBJ1-1

CDR3 protein: ASSPGTSGSHPDTQY
V gene: TRBV18
J gene: TRBJ2-3

CDR3 protein: ASSVATGSYNEQF
V gene: TRBV9
J gene: TRBJ2-1

CDR3 protein: ARGFTDTQY
V gene: TRBV7-5
J gene: TRBJ2-3

CDR3 protein: ASSFLEGNQPQH
V gene: TRBV27
J gene: TRBJ1-5

CDR3 protein: AIRPGAAYNSPLH
V gene: TRBV10-3
J gene: TRBJ1-6

CDR3 protein: ASSFSVTEAF
V gene: TRBV7-2
J gene: TRBJ1-1

CDR3 protein: ASSPRQGGGYT
V gene: TRBV19
J gene: TRBJ1-2

CDR3 protein: SARRTGHIDTQY
V gene: TRBV29-1
J gene: TRBJ2-3

CDR3 protein: ASSLGGGQPQH
V gene: TRBV18
J gene: TRBJ1-5

CDR3 protein: ASSYSDGGQPQH
V gene: TRBV6-5
J gene: TRBJ1-5

CDR3 protein: ASSLRPAGTSGYEQY
V gene: TRBV27
J gene: TRBJ2-7

CDR3 protein: ASSLGRGNTEAF
V gene: TRBV7-2
J gene: TRBJ1-1

CDR3 protein: ASSPPRDSAYNEQF
V gene: TRBV5-1
J gene: TRBJ2-1

CDR3 protein: ASSPDEGLSYEQY
V gene: TRBV18
J gene: TRBJ2-7

CDR3 protein: ATSTEVSGNTIY
V gene: TRBV14
J gene: TRBJ1-3

CDR3 protein: ASSLATPYRTSGSPGELF
V gene: TRBV7-6
J gene: TRBJ2-2

CDR3 protein: ASSPAGQETQY
V gene: TRBV5-1
J gene: TRBJ2-5

CDR3 protein: ASSLSGKLQETQY
V gene: TRBV5-6
J gene: TRBJ2-5

CDR3 protein: ASSSTDTQY
V gene: TRBV27
J gene: TRBJ2-3

CDR3 protein: ASSFKGGTEAF
V gene: TRBV7-2
J gene: TRBJ1-1

CDR3 protein: ATSRDNRGYEPQH
V gene: TRBV15
J gene: TRBJ1-5

CDR3 protein: ASSLISGLEAF
V gene: TRBV5-6
J gene: TRBJ1-1